What follows describes a single TCR beta chain. The data originate from a study of T cell changes during pregnancy in multiple sclerosis. Assay used: immunoSEQ multiplex PCR; TCRdb lists only in-frame clones, some missing. The sample carries 50,000 or so clones, 91% recorded once. The sample here was CD4+ T cells from peripheral blood mononuclear cells, taken after pregnancy. This TCR came from a female donor in good health, enrolled as a control in a pregnancy study.

The CDR3 DNA is TGTGCCAGCAGCCAAGTCGAGTTTTGGAGAACCGGGGAGCTGTTTTTT. Residues: CASSQVEFWRTGELFF. V gene TRBV4-2 combines with J gene TRBJ2-2, with D unclear. CDR3 length: 16 residues. With 1 base removed from V and 5 bases from J, the gap between germline ends came to 14 bases. In germline, CDR1 is LGHNA, CDR2 YNFKEQ.